This is a list of T cell receptor beta chains from one sample in a study of blood T cell repertoires in COVID-19. Measured with immunoSEQ multiplex PCR; TCRdb has only the in-frame clones, and not every one. In the table there are about 200,000 clones, about 82% of which are singletons. Source material: peripheral blood. These receptors were obtained from a man aged 55 to 69 with COVID-19, enrolled during active disease. CDR3s include the opening cysteine and the closing phenylalanine or tryptophan. Each record gives: clone size, V gene, D gene, J gene, CDR3 protein, CDR3 DNA. D genes are given only for firm matches. Size tells how often a clone was seen (once, few, many) or the class of an expanded clone, and some rows leave it out.

clone_size: NA; v_call: TRBV14; d_call: TRBD1; j_call: TRBJ2-5; cdr3_aa: CASSPRTGRNQETQYF; cdr3_nt: TGTGCCAGCAGCCCTCGGACAGGACGAAACCAAGAGACCCAGTACTTC
clone_size: once; v_call: TRBV7-8; d_call: NA; j_call: TRBJ1-5; cdr3_aa: CASSPTRIVGGNQPQHF; cdr3_nt: TGTGCCAGCAGCCCAACCCGGATTGTAGGAGGCAATCAGCCCCAGCATTTT
clone_size: NA; v_call: TRBV30; d_call: TRBD2; j_call: TRBJ2-1; cdr3_aa: CAWSLRTSGRSTYNEQFF; cdr3_nt: TGTGCCTGGAGTTTACGGACTAGCGGGAGGAGCACCTACAATGAGCAGTTCTTC
clone_size: NA; v_call: TRBV3-1/TRBV3-2; d_call: NA; j_call: TRBJ1-1; cdr3_aa: CASSQDQRGSIAEAFF; cdr3_nt: TGTGCCAGCAGCCAAGATCAACGGGGGTCGATCGCTGAAGCTTTCTTT
clone_size: NA; v_call: TRBV7-9; d_call: NA; j_call: TRBJ2-7; cdr3_aa: CASSPDYPTHEQYF; cdr3_nt: TGTGCCAGCAGCCCGGACTACCCCACCCACGAGCAGTACTTC
clone_size: NA; v_call: TRBV28; d_call: TRBD2; j_call: TRBJ2-2; cdr3_aa: CASRPTSGGNTGELFF; cdr3_nt: TGTGCCAGCAGGCCAACTAGCGGGGGAAACACCGGGGAGCTGTTTTTT
clone_size: NA; v_call: TRBV6-5; d_call: NA; j_call: TRBJ1-1; cdr3_aa: CASSYDDRTNTEAFF; cdr3_nt: TGTGCCAGCAGTTACGACGACAGGACGAACACTGAAGCTTTCTTT
clone_size: NA; v_call: TRBV5-4; d_call: NA; j_call: TRBJ2-6; cdr3_aa: CASSDISGANVLTF; cdr3_nt: TGTGCCAGCAGCGACATTTCAGGGGCCAACGTCCTGACTTTC
clone_size: NA; v_call: TRBV7-2; d_call: TRBD1; j_call: TRBJ2-5; cdr3_aa: CASSRTGVQETQYF; cdr3_nt: TGTGCCAGCAGCCGGACAGGGGTTCAAGAGACCCAGTACTTC
clone_size: NA; v_call: TRBV6-5; d_call: TRBD1; j_call: TRBJ1-1; cdr3_aa: CASRMTGGTEAFF; cdr3_nt: TGTGCCAGCAGAATGACAGGGGGCACTGAAGCTTTCTTT
clone_size: NA; v_call: TRBV20-1; d_call: NA; j_call: TRBJ1-2; cdr3_aa: CSAPPGYGYTF; cdr3_nt: TGCAGTGCACCTCCGGGGTATGGCTACACCTTC
clone_size: NA; v_call: TRBV5-1; d_call: NA; j_call: TRBJ2-2; cdr3_aa: CASSLVGQTGELFF; cdr3_nt: TGCGCCAGCAGCTTGGTTGGGCAAACCGGGGAGCTGTTTTTT
clone_size: NA; v_call: TRBV7-9; d_call: NA; j_call: TRBJ1-3; cdr3_aa: CASTPTIRNTIYF; cdr3_nt: TGTGCCAGCACCCCCACCATACGGAACACCATATATTTT
clone_size: NA; v_call: TRBV5-1; d_call: TRBD1; j_call: TRBJ2-7; cdr3_aa: CASSPGQGLVYEQYF; cdr3_nt: TGCGCCAGCAGCCCGGGACAGGGGCTAGTCTACGAGCAGTACTTC
clone_size: many; v_call: TRBV7-9; d_call: NA; j_call: TRBJ1-1; cdr3_aa: CASSSTLNTEAFF; cdr3_nt: TGTGCCAGCAGCTCGACACTGAACACTGAAGCTTTCTTT
clone_size: NA; v_call: TRBV19; d_call: NA; j_call: TRBJ1-3; cdr3_aa: CASSTGVYIGNTIYF; cdr3_nt: TGTGCCAGTAGTACAGGGGTGTATATCGGAAACACCATATATTTT
clone_size: NA; v_call: TRBV28; d_call: NA; j_call: TRBJ2-7; cdr3_aa: CASSPFYDRTYEQYF; cdr3_nt: TGTGCCAGCAGTCCATTTTATGACAGAACCTACGAGCAGTACTTC